This is a list of T cell receptor beta chains from one sample in a study of blood T cell repertoires in COVID-19. Clones were read by immunoSEQ multiplex PCR, and TCRdb kept only the in-frame ones, dropping some. Of some 220,000 clones in the sample, around 80% were seen once. The sequenced sample was peripheral blood. The receptors come from a man aged 50-60 years with active or convalescent COVID-19. CDR3s include the opening cysteine and the closing phenylalanine or tryptophan. Each record gives: CDR3 protein, D gene, J gene, V gene. A D gene is named only where the DNA matches it firmly.

cdr3_aa: CASSQGTTEQFF; d_call: NA; j_call: TRBJ2-1; v_call: TRBV7-9
cdr3_aa: CSASSLDRGNTEAFF; d_call: TRBD1; j_call: TRBJ1-1; v_call: TRBV20-1
cdr3_aa: CASSPGQGGSPLHF; d_call: TRBD1; j_call: TRBJ1-6; v_call: TRBV27
cdr3_aa: CASSLRPGLGEQYF; d_call: NA; j_call: TRBJ2-7; v_call: TRBV7-3
cdr3_aa: CASSRERVSTDTQYF; d_call: NA; j_call: TRBJ2-3; v_call: TRBV5-1
cdr3_aa: CASSLAIRQGLDTGELFF; d_call: NA; j_call: TRBJ2-2; v_call: TRBV13
cdr3_aa: CSVAQGDQPQHF; d_call: TRBD1; j_call: TRBJ1-5; v_call: TRBV29-1
cdr3_aa: CASSEDTSSYNEQFF; d_call: NA; j_call: TRBJ2-1; v_call: TRBV5-1
cdr3_aa: CASSTGLYNEQFF; d_call: NA; j_call: TRBJ2-1; v_call: TRBV19
cdr3_aa: CASRAWGSGGYTF; d_call: NA; j_call: TRBJ1-2; v_call: TRBV2
cdr3_aa: CASSLSANEKLFF; d_call: NA; j_call: TRBJ1-4; v_call: TRBV28
cdr3_aa: CAGSWQDRGYGYTF; d_call: TRBD1; j_call: TRBJ1-2; v_call: TRBV5-8
cdr3_aa: CASSRDRSTDTQYF; d_call: TRBD1; j_call: TRBJ2-3; v_call: TRBV19
cdr3_aa: CSVDVEGANGYTF; d_call: TRBD1; j_call: TRBJ1-2; v_call: TRBV29-1
cdr3_aa: CAGAGRMNTEAFF; d_call: NA; j_call: TRBJ1-1; v_call: TRBV28
cdr3_aa: CASGTQVNTEAFF; d_call: NA; j_call: TRBJ1-1; v_call: TRBV6-5
cdr3_aa: CASSVEFSPNTEAFF; d_call: NA; j_call: TRBJ1-1; v_call: TRBV9
cdr3_aa: CASSQGTGGYEQFF; d_call: TRBD1; j_call: TRBJ2-1; v_call: TRBV4-1
cdr3_aa: CASIMTGGSGELFF; d_call: TRBD1; j_call: TRBJ2-2; v_call: TRBV7-2